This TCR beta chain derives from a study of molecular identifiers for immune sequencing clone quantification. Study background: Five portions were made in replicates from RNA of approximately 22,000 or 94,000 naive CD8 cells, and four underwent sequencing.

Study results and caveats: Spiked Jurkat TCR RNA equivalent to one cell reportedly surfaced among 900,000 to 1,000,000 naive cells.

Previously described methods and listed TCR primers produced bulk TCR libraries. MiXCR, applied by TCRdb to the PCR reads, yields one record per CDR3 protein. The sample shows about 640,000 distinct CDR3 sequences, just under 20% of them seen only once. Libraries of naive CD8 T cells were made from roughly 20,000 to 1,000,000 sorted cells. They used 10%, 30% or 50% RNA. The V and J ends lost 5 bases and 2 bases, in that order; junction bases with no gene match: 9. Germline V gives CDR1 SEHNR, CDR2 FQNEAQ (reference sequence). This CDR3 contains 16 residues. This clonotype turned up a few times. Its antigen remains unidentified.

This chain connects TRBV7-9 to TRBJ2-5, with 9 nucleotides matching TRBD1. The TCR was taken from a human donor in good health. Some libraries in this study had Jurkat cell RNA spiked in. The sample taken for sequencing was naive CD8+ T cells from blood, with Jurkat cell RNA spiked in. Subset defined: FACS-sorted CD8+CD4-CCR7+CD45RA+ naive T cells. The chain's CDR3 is CASSPPIGTGQETQYF. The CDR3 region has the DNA TGTGCCAGCAGCCCCCCAATCGGGACAGGGCAAGAGACCCAGTACTTC. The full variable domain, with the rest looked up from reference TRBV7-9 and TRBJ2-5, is DTGVSQNPRHKITKRGQNVTFRCDPISEHNRLYWYRQTLGQGPEFLTYFQNEAQLEKSRLLSDRFSAERPKGSFSTLEIQRTEQGDSAMYLCASSPPIGTGQETQYFGPGTRLLVL.